This TCR beta chain came from a study of cytomegalovirus exposure and HLA in healthy donors. A single count supports this clone. No antigen is known for it. Study outcomes and limitations: Researchers catalogued roughly 150 TCR beta chains as cytomegalovirus-associated.

The CDR3 consists of 17 residues. Trimming stripped 2 bases from V and 0 bases from J, with 14 bases between. In germline, CDR1 is SGHTA, CDR2 FQGNSA. The validation cohort, a group of 90 to 150 subjects, included the donors and was separate from the roughly 670-subject first cohort. The method was immunoSEQ multiplex PCR; TCRdb's version includes in-frame clones alone and lacks a portion of them. Here the sample spans 90,000 to 150,000 clones, about 87% being singletons. This TCR was recovered from a man between 18 and 29 years old in good health and CMV-seronegative. Sequenced material: PBMCs. This sequence joins TRBV7-2 and TRBJ1-3; D is possibly TRBD1 (5 bases). CDR3 loop: CASSLRLGGSSGNTIYF. The CDR3 nucleotides read TGTGCCAGCAGCTTACGTCTCGGGGGGAGCTCTGGAAACACCATATATTTT. Full variable domain (remainder filled in from reference TRBV7-2 and TRBJ1-3): GAGVSQSPSNKVTEKGKDVELRCDPISGHTALYWYRQSLGQGLEFLIYFQGNSAPDKSGLPSDRFSAERTGGSVSTLTIQRTQQEDSAVYLCASSLRLGGSSGNTIYFGEGSWLTVV.